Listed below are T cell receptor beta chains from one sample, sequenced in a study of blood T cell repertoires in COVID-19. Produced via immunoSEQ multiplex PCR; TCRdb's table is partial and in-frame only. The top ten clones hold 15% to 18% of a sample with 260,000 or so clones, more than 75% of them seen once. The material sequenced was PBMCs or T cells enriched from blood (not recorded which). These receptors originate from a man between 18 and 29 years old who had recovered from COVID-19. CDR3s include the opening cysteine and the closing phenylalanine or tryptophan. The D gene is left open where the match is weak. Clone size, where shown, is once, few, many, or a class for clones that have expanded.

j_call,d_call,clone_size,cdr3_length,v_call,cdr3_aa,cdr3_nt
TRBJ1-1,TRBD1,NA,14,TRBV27,CASSPGQVNTEAFF,TGTGCCAGCAGTCCGGGACAGGTGAACACTGAAGCTTTCTTT
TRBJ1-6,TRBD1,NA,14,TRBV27,CASSSGTGTLPLHF,TGTGCCAGCAGTTCCGGGACAGGGACATTACCCCTCCACTTT
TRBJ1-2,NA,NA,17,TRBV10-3,CAISPQTAEISGYGYTF,TGTGCCATCAGTCCTCAGACAGCCGAGATTTCAGGCTATGGCTACACCTTC
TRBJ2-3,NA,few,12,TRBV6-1,CASSEAQRDKYF,TGTGCCAGCAGTGAAGCCCAGCGGGACAAGTATTTT
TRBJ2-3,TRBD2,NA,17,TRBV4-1,CASSLDELAGGPDTQYF,TGCGCCAGCAGCCTTGATGAACTAGCGGGAGGGCCAGATACGCAGTATTTT
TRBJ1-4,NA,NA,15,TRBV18,CASSPEGLTNEKLFF,TGTGCCAGCTCACCCGAGGGACTGACTAATGAAAAACTGTTTTTT
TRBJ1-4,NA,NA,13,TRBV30,CAWTRGSGEKLFF,TGTGCCTGGACCAGGGGATCTGGGGAAAAACTGTTTTTT
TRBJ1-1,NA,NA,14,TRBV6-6,CASSYRGRYTEAFF,TGTGCCAGCAGTTACAGGGGTAGGTACACTGAAGCTTTCTTT
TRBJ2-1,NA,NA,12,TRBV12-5,CASGLTGNEQFF,TGTGCTAGTGGTTTGACAGGGAATGAGCAGTTCTTC
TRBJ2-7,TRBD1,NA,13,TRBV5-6,CASSWDREGEQYF,TGTGCCAGCAGCTGGGACAGGGAGGGCGAGCAGTACTTC
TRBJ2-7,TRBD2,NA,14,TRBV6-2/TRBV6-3,CASSYGGRADEQYF,TGTGCCAGCAGTTACGGCGGGAGGGCCGACGAGCAGTACTTC
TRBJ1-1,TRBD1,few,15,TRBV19,CASSGRTGWVTEAFF,TGTGCCAGTTCTGGGAGGACAGGGTGGGTCACTGAAGCTTTCTTT
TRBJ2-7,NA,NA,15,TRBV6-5,CASSYSGGPSYEQYF,TGTGCCAGCAGTTACTCCGGGGGGCCTTCCTACGAGCAGTACTTC
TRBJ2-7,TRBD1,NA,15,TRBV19,CASSTGGHPIYEQYF,TGTGCCAGTAGTACAGGGGGTCACCCTATCTACGAGCAGTACTTC
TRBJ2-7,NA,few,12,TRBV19,CASSTQGLEQYF,TGTGCCAGTAGTACCCAGGGTCTCGAGCAGTACTTC
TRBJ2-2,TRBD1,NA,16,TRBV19,CASSMGQGVATGELFF,TGTGCCAGTAGTATGGGACAGGGGGTTGCCACCGGGGAGCTGTTTTTT
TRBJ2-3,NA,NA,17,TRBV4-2,CASSEGLKGDKSDTQYF,TGTGCCAGCAGCGAAGGACTAAAGGGAGACAAATCAGATACGCAGTATTTT
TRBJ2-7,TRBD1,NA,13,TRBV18,CASSRDRGREQYF,TGTGCCAGCTCACGGGACAGGGGGAGGGAGCAGTACTTC
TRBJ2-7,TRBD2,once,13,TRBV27,CASWTSGSYEQYF,TGTGCCAGCTGGACTAGCGGGAGCTATGAGCAGTACTTC
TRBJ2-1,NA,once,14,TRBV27,CASSFIGVEAEQFF,TGTGCCAGCAGTTTCATCGGAGTCGAGGCAGAGCAGTTCTTC
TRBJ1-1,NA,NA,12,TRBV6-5,CASSLDSYEAFF,TGTGCCAGCAGTTTAGACAGCTACGAAGCTTTCTTT
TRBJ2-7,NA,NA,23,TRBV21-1,CASSTRGKGLRAVLRARDYEQYF,NA
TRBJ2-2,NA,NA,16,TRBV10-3,CATRVQGTGDTGELFF,TGTGCCACCCGGGTACAGGGAACCGGCGACACCGGGGAGCTGTTTTTT
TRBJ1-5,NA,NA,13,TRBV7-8,CASSVVLNQPQHF,TGTGCCAGCAGCGTGGTCCTAAATCAGCCCCAGCATTTT
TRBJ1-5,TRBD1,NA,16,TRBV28,CASSFGTGGGNQPQHF,TGTGCCAGCAGTTTCGGGACAGGGGGCGGCAATCAGCCCCAGCATTTT
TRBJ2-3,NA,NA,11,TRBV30,CAWSTTDTQYF,TGTGCCTGGTCTACCACAGATACGCAGTATTTT
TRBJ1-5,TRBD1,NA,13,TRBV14,CASSRDRNQPQHF,TGTGCCAGCAGTCGGGACAGAAATCAGCCCCAGCATTTT
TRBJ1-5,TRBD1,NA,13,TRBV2,CASSGDRGRPKHF,TGTGCCAGCAGTGGGGACAGGGGTCGGCCGAAGCATTTT
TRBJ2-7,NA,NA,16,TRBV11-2,CASSLANVRGMHEQYF,TGTGCCAGCAGCTTAGCAAACGTGCGGGGAATGCACGAGCAGTACTTC
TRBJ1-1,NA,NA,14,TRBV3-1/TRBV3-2,CASSPGAVNTEAFF,TGTGCCAGCAGCCCAGGGGCCGTGAACACTGAAGCTTTCTTT
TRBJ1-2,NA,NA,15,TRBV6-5,CASSYRTGDNYGYTF,TGTGCCAGCAGTTATCGTACAGGAGATAACTATGGCTACACCTTC
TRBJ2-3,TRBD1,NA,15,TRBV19,CASRAGTGNTDTQYF,TGTGCCAGTAGGGCCGGGACAGGGAACACAGATACGCAGTATTTT
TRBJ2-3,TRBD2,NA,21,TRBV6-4,CASSDLGEGLAGGLCTDTQYF,TGTGCCAGCAGTGACCTCGGGGAAGGGCTAGCGGGAGGTCTTTGCACAGATACGCAGTATTTT
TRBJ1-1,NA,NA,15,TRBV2,CASISHGHMNTEAFF,TGTGCCAGCATCTCACATGGGCACATGAACACTGAAGCTTTCTTT
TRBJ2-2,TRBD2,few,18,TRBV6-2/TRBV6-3,CASSPRGWTSGTAGELFF,TGTGCCAGCAGTCCCCGGGGTTGGACTAGCGGGACCGCCGGGGAGCTGTTTTTT
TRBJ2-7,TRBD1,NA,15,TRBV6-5,CASSPGDRVSYEQYF,TGTGCCAGCAGTCCCGGGGACAGGGTATCCTACGAGCAGTACTTC
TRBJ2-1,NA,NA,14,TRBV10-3,CAISVEGHYNEQFF,TGTGCCATCAGTGTTGAGGGACACTACAATGAGCAGTTCTTC
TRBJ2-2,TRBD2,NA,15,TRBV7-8,CASNVASGSGGELFF,TGTGCCAGCAACGTGGCTAGCGGGAGTGGCGGGGAGCTGTTTTTT
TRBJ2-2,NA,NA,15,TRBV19,CASTPGLRNTGELFF,TGTGCCAGTACCCCCGGACTCCGGAACACCGGGGAGCTGTTTTTT
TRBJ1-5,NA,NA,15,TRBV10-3,CAIKAGGGDNQPQHF,TGTGCCATCAAGGCGGGGGGGGGCGACAATCAGCCCCAGCATTTT
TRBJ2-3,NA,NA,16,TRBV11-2,CASSEGREGRPDTQYF,TGTGCCAGCAGCGAGGGGCGGGAAGGGAGGCCAGATACGCAGTATTTT
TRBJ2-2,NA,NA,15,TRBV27,CASTGEGRATGELFF,TGTGCCAGCACGGGAGAAGGCAGGGCCACCGGGGAGCTGTTTTTT
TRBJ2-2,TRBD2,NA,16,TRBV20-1,CSASASGGANTGELFF,TGCAGTGCTAGTGCTAGCGGGGGGGCGAACACCGGGGAGCTGTTTTTT
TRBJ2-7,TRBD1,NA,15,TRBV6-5,CASSKVGQKFYEQYF,TGTGCCAGCAGTAAGGTGGGACAGAAGTTCTACGAGCAGTACTTC
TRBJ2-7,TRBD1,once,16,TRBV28,CASSGTGSPTRDEQYF,TGTGCCAGCTCCGGGACAGGCTCCCCTACTCGAGACGAGCAGTACTTC
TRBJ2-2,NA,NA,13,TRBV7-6,CASSSTFTGELFF,TGTGCCAGCAGCTCGACTTTTACCGGGGAGCTGTTTTTT
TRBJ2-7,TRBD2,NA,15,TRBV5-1,CASSSIAGSSYEQYF,TGCGCCAGCAGCTCGATAGCGGGAAGCTCCTACGAGCAGTACTTC
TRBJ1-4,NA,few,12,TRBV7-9,CASSRSNEKLFF,TGTGCCAGCAGCCGCAGTAATGAAAAACTGTTTTTT
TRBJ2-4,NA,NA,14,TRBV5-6,CASSLGATQNIQYF,TGTGCCAGCAGCTTGGGGGCCACGCAAAACATTCAGTACTTC
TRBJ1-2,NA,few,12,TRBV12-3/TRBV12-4,CASTDSYAGYTF,TGTGCCAGCACCGACAGTTACGCTGGCTACACCTTC
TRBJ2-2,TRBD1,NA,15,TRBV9,CASSVQGANTGELFF,TGTGCCAGCAGCGTTCAGGGGGCGAACACCGGGGAGCTGTTTTTT
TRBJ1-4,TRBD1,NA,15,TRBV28,CASSWGTTGKEKLFF,TGTGCCAGCAGTTGGGGTACGACAGGGAAGGAAAAACTGTTTTTT
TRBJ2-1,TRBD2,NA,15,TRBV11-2,CASSSSGGSGNEQFF,TGTGCCAGCAGCTCTAGCGGGGGGAGTGGGAATGAGCAGTTCTTC
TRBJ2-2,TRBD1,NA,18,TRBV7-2,CASSFRDRGPARTGELFF,TGTGCCAGCAGCTTCCGGGACAGGGGACCGGCTCGGACCGGGGAGCTGTTTTTT
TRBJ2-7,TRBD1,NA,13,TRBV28,CASSRQGSYEQYF,TGTGCCAGCAGTCGACAGGGATCCTACGAGCAGTACTTC
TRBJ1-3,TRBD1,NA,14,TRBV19,CASSWTGTGNTIYF,TGTGCCAGTAGTTGGACAGGGACTGGAAACACCATATATTTT
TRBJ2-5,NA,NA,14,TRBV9,CASSVADLAETQYF,TGTGCCAGCAGCGTAGCTGACCTAGCAGAGACCCAGTACTTC
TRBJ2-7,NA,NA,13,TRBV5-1,CASSSPGNYEQYF,TGCGCCAGCAGCTCCCCAGGGAACTACGAGCAGTACTTC
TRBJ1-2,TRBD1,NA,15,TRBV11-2,CASSFRQGFGYGYTF,TGTGCCAGCAGCTTCCGACAGGGCTTCGGCTATGGCTACACCTTC
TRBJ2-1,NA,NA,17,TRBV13,CASSSLQRGQAYNEQFF,TGTGCCAGCAGCTCACTTCAAAGGGGACAAGCCTACAATGAGCAGTTCTTC